The 24 T cell receptor beta chains below come from one sample, sequenced in a study of T cells in Graves' hyperthyroidism and ophthalmopathy. Using RNA transcripts as the source, TCR beta CDR3 regions were amplified. An initial round of RT-PCR targeting the TCR CDR3 relied on the HTBI primer set. TCRdb reprocessed the multiplex PCR reads with MiXCR, giving one entry per CDR3 protein. Of approximately 590,000 distinct CDR3 sequences detected, around 16% appear once; the ten largest clones hold around 7.8%. Sequenced material: blood. The receptors originated from a woman in her twenties or thirties with Graves' hyperthyroidism.

The table lists this clonotype with many counts. The chain is built from TRBV11-2 and TRBJ2-3; D is ambiguous. V was cut by 0 bases and J by 12 bases, with 16 bases left in between. The CDR3 spans 14 residues. Germline lookup yields CDR1 SGHAT and CDR2 FQNNGV. CDR3 DNA sequence: TGTGCCAGCAGCTTAGATCGGGTTAGTGGTGCCCAGTATTTT. Residues: CASSLDRVSGAQYF.

The chain employs TRBV12-3 or TRBV12-4 and TRBJ1-2, with D uncertain. CDR3 length equals 12 residues. V lost 3 bases and J lost 10, with 12 bases in between. The DNA for the CDR3 is TGTGCCAGCAGTTTCGAAATGCGGTCCTACACCTTC. It encodes CASSFEMRSYTF.

This clonotype was recorded many times. At one end, the junction sequence differs from germline, possibly due to a read error. This chain links TRBV2 with TRBJ1-1; the D is unclear. CDR1 is SNHLY and CDR2 is FYNNEI in the germline V gene. The CDR3 loop spans 11 amino acids. CDR3 nucleotides: TGTGCCAGCACCCAGCCCACTGGAGCTTTCTTT. This gives the protein CASTQPTGAFF.

The table lists this clonotype with many counts. V gene TRBV5-1 combines with J gene TRBJ1-1, with TRBD1 matching over 7 bases. The V gene's germline CDR1 is SGHRS and CDR2 YFSETQ. CDR3 length: 15 amino acids. The ends lost 4 bases at V and 1 base at J; junction bases unmatched: 7. The CDR3 nucleotides read TGCGCCAGCAGCGCGGGGAACAGGGGGAACACTGAAGCTTTCTTT. Protein product: CASSAGNRGNTEAFF.

The table lists this clonotype with many counts. Here the CDR3 DNA reads TGTGCCAGCAGCCCCGGGACGGAAGCCTATGGCTACACCTTC. This encodes CASSPGTEAYGYTF. The V call is TRBV7-9, the J call TRBJ1-2, with a weak D call TRBD1 (5 bases). Between the trimmed V and J ends, which lost 5 bases and 4 bases, there was a span of 14 bases. CDR1 and CDR2 (germline): SEHNR, FQNEAQ (reference sequence). The CDR3 has 14 residues.

This clonotype was seen repeatedly, ten times or more. CDR3 in amino acids: CASSLVVAGRIEQFF. The CDR3 nucleotides are TGCGCCAGCAGCTTGGTAGTAGCGGGGAGGATTGAGCAGTTCTTC. This chain links TRBV5-1 with TRBJ2-1; 8 nucleotides match TRBD2. Germline CDR1 and CDR2: SGHRS and YFSETQ. The CDR3 loop spans 15 amino acids. The V segment lost 0 bases and the J segment 9 bases; nucleotides outside the gene matches: 8.

This chain joins TRBV27 and TRBJ2-4; D is tentatively TRBD1 or TRBD2 (5 bases each). The germline V gene has CDR1 MNHEY and CDR2 SMNVEV (reference sequence). This CDR3 is 16 amino acids long. Trimming took off 2 bases at V and 3 bases at J, with 14 bases between the two ends. CDR3 sequence (DNA): TGTGCCAGCAGTTTAGGGGGTCCAAATTACAAAAACATTCAGTACTTC. Translating gives CASSLGGPNYKNIQYF.

Ten or more counts support this clonotype. V usage is TRBV7-2 and J usage is TRBJ1-6; D remains ambiguous. Germline loops: CDR1 SGHTA, CDR2 FQGNSA. This CDR3 is 17 amino acids long. Trimming removed 1 base from V and 8 bases from J, with 18 bases in between. The CDR3 region has the DNA TGTGCCAGCAGCTTAGAGCCCAGAGTTGGTGTTGATTCACCCCTCCACTTT. This gives the protein CASSLEPRVGVDSPLHF. Drawing the rest from reference TRBV7-2 and TRBJ1-6, the complete variable domain is GAGVSQSPSNKVTEKGKDVELRCDPISGHTALYWYRQSLGQGLEFLIYFQGNSAPDKSGLPSDRFSAERTGGSVSTLTIQRTQQEDSAVYLCASSLEPRVGVDSPLHFGNGTRLTVT.

This clonotype was counted at least ten times. J is TRBJ2-7 and V is TRBV30, with 9 bases lining up with TRBD1. Trimming cost V 6 bases and J 3 bases; bases outside gene matches: 9. The CDR3 contains 14 residues. Germline loops: CDR1 GTSNPN, CDR2 SVGIG (reference sequence). The DNA for the CDR3 is TGTGCCTGCTTACCGGGACAGGGTGTCTACGAGCAGTACTTC. It specifies CACLPGQGVYEQYF. The variable domain in full, completed from reference TRBV30 and TRBJ2-7, reads SQTIHQWPATLVQPVGSPLSLECTVEGTSNPNLYWYRQAAGRGLQLLFYSVGIGQISSEVPQNLSASRPQDRQFILSSKKLLLSDSGFYLCACLPGQGVYEQYFGPGTRLTVT.

This clonotype appeared many times. The rearrangement uses TRBV13 and TRBJ1-5; D is uncertain. Germline V gene sequence: CDR1 PRHDT, CDR2 FYEKMQ (reference sequence). The CDR3 is 12 residues long. V lost 8 bases to trimming and J lost 2 bases, with 7 bases between them. The CDR3 sequence: CASARRNQPQHF. The CDR3 nucleotides read TGTGCCAGCGCCCGTCGCAATCAGCCCCAGCATTTT.

The sample holds many counts of this clonotype. The CDR3: CASSFTAKTNYGYTF. The CDR3 DNA reads as TGTGCCAGCAGTTTTACGGCCAAAACTAACTATGGCTACACCTTC. The rearrangement links TRBV2 to TRBJ1-2; D remains ambiguous. CDR3 length: 15 residues. V was pared by 5 bases and J by 0 bases, with 13 bases between. Per the germline V gene, CDR1 is SNHLY and CDR2 is FYNNEI.

The chain combines TRBV11-2 with TRBJ2-3, with TRBD2 matching over 9 bases. Germline V gene data show CDR1 as SGHAT and CDR2 as FQNNGV. The CDR3 sequence is 17 residues long. V lost 5 bases to trimming and J lost 6 bases; unmatched junction nucleotides: 15. The CDR3 protein is CASSRGSSGDSADTQYF. CDR3 DNA sequence: TGTGCCAGCAGCCGAGGGTCTAGCGGGGATTCCGCGGATACGCAGTATTTT.

V usage is TRBV7-9 and J usage is TRBJ2-7; tentative D call: TRBD2 (5 bases). In germline, CDR1 is SEHNR, CDR2 FQNEAQ (reference sequence). This CDR3 spans 15 amino acids. V lost 2 bases and J lost 0, with 11 bases in between. CDR3 DNA: TGTGCCAGCAGCTTACATAGCGAGAGCTCCTACGAGCAGTACTTC. Its translation: CASSLHSESSYEQYF. The variable domain in full, completed from reference TRBV7-9 and TRBJ2-7, reads DTGVSQNPRHKITKRGQNVTFRCDPISEHNRLYWYRQTLGQGPEFLTYFQNEAQLEKSRLLSDRFSAERPKGSFSTLEIQRTEQGDSAMYLCASSLHSESSYEQYFGPGTRLTVT.

This chain connects TRBV27 to TRBJ2-7; no clear D. The CDR3 has 12 residues. Germline lookup yields CDR1 MNHEY and CDR2 SMNVEV (reference sequence). The germline V and J ends were trimmed by 5 bases and 4 bases, with 9 bases remaining between them. The CDR3: CASSDQRYEQYF. The DNA for the CDR3 is TGTGCCAGCAGTGACCAACGGTACGAGCAGTACTTC.

This clonotype was observed many times. J is TRBJ1-5 and V is TRBV20-1; D is perhaps TRBD1 (6 bases). V lost 1 base and J 11 bases, leaving 18 bases between the germline ends. The CDR3 is made up of 14 amino acids. Germline lookup yields CDR1 DFQATT and CDR2 SNEGSKA (reference sequence). The CDR3 DNA reads TGCAGTGCTAGAGGAGTGACAGGCCCCCTGGCCCAGCATTTT. Protein: CSARGVTGPLAQHF.

In this sample, this clonotype turned up once. A much larger clone lies a single base off, so this may be a read error. CDR3 sequence: CASSRDRERTEAFF. CDR3 DNA sequence: TGTGCCAGCAGTCGGGACAGGGAAAGAACTGAAGCTTTCTTT. The V call is TRBV12-3 or TRBV12-4, the J call TRBJ1-1; 9 bases match TRBD1. The length of the CDR3 is 14 residues. Germline trimming cut 5 bases from V and 5 bases from J; bases unmatched to any gene: 6.

This clonotype has a count of ten or more. V is TRBV11-2 and J is TRBJ2-3; D is possibly TRBD2 (6 bases). This CDR3 spans 15 amino acids. Looked up from germline, CDR1 is SGHAT and CDR2 is FQNNGV. With 3 bases removed from V and 2 bases from J, the gap between germline ends came to 12 bases. The DNA for the CDR3 is TGTGCCAGCAGCTTCACGGGACTCCCCACAGATACGCAGTATTTT. It specifies CASSFTGLPTDTQYF.

The sample holds many counts of this clonotype. The chain has TRBV12-3 or TRBV12-4 and TRBJ2-1; D remains unclear. With 2 bases removed from V and 3 bases from J, the gap between germline ends came to 8 bases. This CDR3 has 14 amino acids. CDR3 sequence (DNA): TGTGCCAGCAGTTTAAGTGACCTCTACAATGAGCAGTTCTTC. Translating it yields CASSLSDLYNEQFF.

The V call is TRBV4-1, the J call TRBJ2-4, with 8 positions matching TRBD2. The CDR3 is 13 amino acids. The J segment lost 8 bases and the V segment lost 1 base, leaving 1 base of the junction unmatched. In germline, CDR1 is MGHRA, CDR2 YSYEKL. CDR3 in amino acids: CASSQVRGDIQYF. Written as DNA, the CDR3 is TGCGCCAGCAGCCAAGTGCGGGGGGACATTCAGTACTTC.

There are many counts of this clonotype. The CDR3 reads CASSQRTSTEQFF. The CDR3 DNA sequence: TGTGCCAGCAGCCAGCGGACTAGCACTGAGCAGTTCTTC. The chain joins TRBV3-1 to TRBJ2-1, with 8 positions matching TRBD2. After removal of 3 bases from V and 9 bases from J, the junction contained 4 bases not matched to a gene. The CDR3 runs 13 residues. Germline V lookup: CDR1 LGHDT, CDR2 YNNKEL (reference sequence).

This clonotype was seen many times. This sequence joins TRBV7-2 and TRBJ2-7, with 7 bases identical to TRBD2. The V gene's germline CDR1 is SGHTA and CDR2 FQGNSA. Trimming cost V 8 bases and J 7 bases; bases outside gene matches: 5. This CDR3 has 11 amino acids. The CDR3 is CASQSGIEQYF. CDR3 DNA sequence: TGTGCCAGCCAGAGCGGGATAGAGCAGTACTTC.

This clonotype appeared many times. The V and J genes are TRBV29-1 and TRBJ2-2, with 7 positions matching TRBD2. Trimming at V came to 2 bases and at J to 5 bases, leaving 11 bases not matched to a gene. The CDR3 has 16 amino acids. Germline loops: CDR1 SQVTM, CDR2 ANQGSEA. The CDR3 region has the DNA TGCAGCGTTGAACTGGGGGGGACTACGCAGACCGGGGAGCTGTTTTTT. Its translation is CSVELGGTTQTGELFF.

V usage is TRBV5-1 and J usage is TRBJ1-3; TRBD1 agrees at 8 bases. Germline-derived CDR1 and CDR2 are SGHRS and YFSETQ. The CDR3 consists of 14 residues. The V segment lost 4 bases and the J segment 6 bases; nucleotides outside the gene matches: 6. Here the CDR3 DNA reads TGCGCCAGCAGCCCCGACAGGGGATTAAACACCATATATTTT. Translated: CASSPDRGLNTIYF.

This clonotype has at least ten counts. The chain employs TRBV5-1 and TRBJ2-3, with 8 bases lining up with TRBD2. Germline loops: CDR1 SGHRS, CDR2 YFSETQ. With V trimmed by 3 bases and J by 4 bases, 1 base remained unmatched. The CDR3 extends over 13 amino acids. The DNA for the CDR3 is TGCGCCAGCAGCTGGGGACTAGCAGATACGCAGTATTTT. It encodes CASSWGLADTQYF.